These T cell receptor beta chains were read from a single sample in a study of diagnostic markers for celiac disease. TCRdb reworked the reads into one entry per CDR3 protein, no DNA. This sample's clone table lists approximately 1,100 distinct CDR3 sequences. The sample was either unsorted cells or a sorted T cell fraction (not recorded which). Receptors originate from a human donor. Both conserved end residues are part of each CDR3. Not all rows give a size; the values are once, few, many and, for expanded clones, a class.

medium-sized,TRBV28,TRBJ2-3,CASSLAPGPTDTQYF
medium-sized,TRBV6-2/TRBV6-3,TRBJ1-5,CASSPISWDGNSNQPQHF
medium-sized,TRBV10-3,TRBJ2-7,CATRTGYEQYF
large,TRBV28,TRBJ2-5,CASSLSEGGGETQYF
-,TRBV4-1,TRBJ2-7,CASSQQTGYEQYF
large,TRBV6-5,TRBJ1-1,CASSVTGANTEAFF
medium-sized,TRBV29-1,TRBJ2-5,CSVDQGPGETQYF
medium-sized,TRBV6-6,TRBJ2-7,CASVSGGEQYF
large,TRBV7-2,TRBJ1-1,CASSIQGDTEAFF
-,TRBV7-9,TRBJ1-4,CASSLGQATGKLFF
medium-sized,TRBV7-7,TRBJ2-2,CASSLRESGELFF
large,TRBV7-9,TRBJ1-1,CASSSRPRGLGTEAFF
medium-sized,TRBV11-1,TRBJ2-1,CASSSWTGNDYNEQFF
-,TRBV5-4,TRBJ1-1,CASSLPGGTEAFF
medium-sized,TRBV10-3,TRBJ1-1,CAIKIDRRDTEAFF
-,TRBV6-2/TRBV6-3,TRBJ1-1,CASQRGDPLNTEAFF
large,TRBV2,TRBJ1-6,CASSPTDRVNSPLHF
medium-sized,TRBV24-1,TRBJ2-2,CATRGRKNTGELFF
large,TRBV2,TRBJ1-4,CASSEQPATNEKLFF
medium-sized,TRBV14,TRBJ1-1,CASSPHLWTEAFF
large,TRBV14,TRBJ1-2,CASSQDRQTYGYTF
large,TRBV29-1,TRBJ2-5,CSAKASAETQYF
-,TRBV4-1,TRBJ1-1,CASSRGTDTEAFF
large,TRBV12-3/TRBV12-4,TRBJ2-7,CASSLISSSGEYEQYF
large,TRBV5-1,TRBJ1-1,CASSYQTEAFF
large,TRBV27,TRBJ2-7,CASRRGGETYEQYF
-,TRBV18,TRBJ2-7,CASSTRALTNEQYF
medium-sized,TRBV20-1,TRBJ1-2,CSARDPQRFSGYTF
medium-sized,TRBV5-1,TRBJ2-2,CASSLDRAVRTGELFF
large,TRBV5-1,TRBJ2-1,CASSADLVGQFF
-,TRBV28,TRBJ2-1,CASSFPRGGDEYNEQFF
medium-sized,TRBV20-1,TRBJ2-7,CSARDPGLAHEQYF
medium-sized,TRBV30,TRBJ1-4,CAWGRASHEKLFF
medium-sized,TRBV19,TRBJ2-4,CASSTAQGFLYF
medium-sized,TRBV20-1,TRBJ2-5,CSARGTSGRVQETQYF
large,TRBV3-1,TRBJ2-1,CASSQDRVGGNEQFF
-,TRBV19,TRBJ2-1,CASQIGVGSYNEQFF
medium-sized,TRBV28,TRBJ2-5,CASSSLSTGGAETQYF
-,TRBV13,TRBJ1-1,CASSETMNTEAFF
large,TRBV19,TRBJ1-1,CASNSGGWIEAFF
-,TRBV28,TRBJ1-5,CASSTRGPQHF
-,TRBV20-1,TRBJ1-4,CSASSGRGEKLFF
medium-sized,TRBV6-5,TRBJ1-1,CASSYLSGRGGGNAVAFF
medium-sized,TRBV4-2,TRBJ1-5,CASSQEFPPRNQPQHF
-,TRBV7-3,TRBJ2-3,CASSPGQSDTQYF
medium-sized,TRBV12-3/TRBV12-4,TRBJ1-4,CASSPIQVSHEKLFF
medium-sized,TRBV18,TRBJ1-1,CASSLSVPRNTEAFF
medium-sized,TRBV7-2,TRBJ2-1,CASSDRGGAYNEQFF
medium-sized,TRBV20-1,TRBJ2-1,CSASTFLSLAGESSYNEQFF
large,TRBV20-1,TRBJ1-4,CSARASQGNEKLFF
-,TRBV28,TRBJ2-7,CASSLPQTARLGYEYF
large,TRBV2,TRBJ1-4,CASSRDIGGEKLFF
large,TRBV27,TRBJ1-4,CASSLTWSLETNEKLFF